These T cell receptor beta chains were read from a single sample in a study of blood T cell repertoires in COVID-19. Generated by immunoSEQ multiplex PCR, the TCRdb table keeps only in-frame clones and is missing some. The sample consists of around 290,000 clones, approximately 90% of them appearing once. The sample comprised peripheral blood. The receptors derive from a man aged 40-49 years with acute or convalescent COVID-19. The CDR3 runs from the conserved cysteine through the conserved F or W.

j_gene	v_gene	CDR3aa
TRBJ2-7	TRBV6-6	CASSHGQGSSYEQYF
TRBJ1-2	TRBV19	CASSYSLYGYTF
TRBJ1-1	TRBV20-1	CSASPGTGRTEAFF
TRBJ1-4	TRBV20-1	CSARTAEKLFF
TRBJ1-5	TRBV19	CASRPYRGSGNQPQHF
TRBJ1-4	TRBV7-2	CASSLGSGTGSREKLFF
TRBJ1-2	TRBV15	CATSRGGQLGHGYTF
TRBJ2-3	TRBV1	CTSQTDTQYF
TRBJ1-1	TRBV9	CASSPTGGANTEAFF
TRBJ2-7	TRBV6-5	CASDRDSYEQYF
TRBJ1-1	TRBV6-1	CASSEGGTTEAFF
TRBJ1-2	TRBV2	CASIRNDPGGYTF
TRBJ1-1	TRBV5-6	CASTQQGTRGAFF
TRBJ2-2	TRBV6-5	CASSRTGLTGELFF
TRBJ1-5	TRBV11-3	CASRPRRDRGRNQPQHF
TRBJ1-2	TRBV4-2	CASSHNKGAHGYTF
TRBJ1-6	TRBV6-6	CASSYGRGQLSPLHF
TRBJ1-2	TRBV5-1	CASSSDPGQGINGYTF
TRBJ2-2	TRBV14	CASSKWRTGGNTGELFF
TRBJ1-6	TRBV3-1/TRBV3-2	CASSPHPGIQNSPLHF
TRBJ1-2	TRBV5-6	CASSLVQDGGYTF
TRBJ1-5	TRBV30	CAWSTGTGKQPQHF
TRBJ1-4	TRBV13	CASSTRTGDQSEEKLFF
TRBJ2-3	TRBV7-2	CASSDGHRVADTQYF
TRBJ1-1	TRBV27	CASSLWPDSPLTEAFF
TRBJ2-2	TRBV2	CASTSLTSGGVGELFF
TRBJ2-7	TRBV10-2	CASGPGNTYEQYF
TRBJ2-1	TRBV6-2/TRBV6-3	CASSYSTGGGAFYNEQFF
TRBJ1-1	TRBV12-3/TRBV12-4	CASKRGSSTEAFF
TRBJ1-1	TRBV15	CATSRGARANTEAFF
TRBJ1-4	TRBV5-1	CASSLRTGGEKLFF
TRBJ2-2	TRBV4-1	CASSQVVWDRTNTGELFF
TRBJ1-5	TRBV3-1/TRBV3-2	CASSQAGYSNQPQHF
TRBJ1-2	TRBV5-1	CASSLDTPNYGYTF
TRBJ2-1	TRBV5-1	CASSPGTARSNEQFF
TRBJ1-4	TRBV23-1	CASSQADRVATNEKLFF
TRBJ1-3	TRBV6-5	CASSHPGQGVNTIYF
TRBJ1-2	TRBV5-6	CASSFSGAASYTF
TRBJ1-5	TRBV7-2	CASSFTGAQPQHF
TRBJ1-6	TRBV3-1/TRBV3-2	CASSQLDKPNSPLHF
TRBJ2-3	TRBV10-3	CAISDLTGGDTQYF
TRBJ2-7	TRBV2	CASSANSIPSYEQYF
TRBJ2-1	TRBV7-3	CASSPGTSGGSSYNEQFF
TRBJ2-7	TRBV5-1	CASSQGVGTYEQYF
TRBJ2-3	TRBV13	CASSLLRGGKDTQYF
TRBJ1-3	TRBV5-4	CASGRDPEGTIYF
TRBJ1-4	TRBV7-6	CASARAGNEKLFF
TRBJ1-5	TRBV11-2	CASSLQGNQPQHF
TRBJ2-3	TRBV5-1	CATANAGADTQYF
TRBJ2-7	TRBV7-2	CASSLTSSYEQYF
TRBJ1-5	TRBV27	CASSSGTWSQPQHF
TRBJ2-2	TRBV18	CASSPLAGSTGELFF
TRBJ1-6	TRBV4-1	CASSQGRWRTVESPLHF
TRBJ1-5	TRBV24-1	CATSDSPGTGDKDQPQHF
TRBJ2-3	TRBV2	CASSDAGGPADTQYF